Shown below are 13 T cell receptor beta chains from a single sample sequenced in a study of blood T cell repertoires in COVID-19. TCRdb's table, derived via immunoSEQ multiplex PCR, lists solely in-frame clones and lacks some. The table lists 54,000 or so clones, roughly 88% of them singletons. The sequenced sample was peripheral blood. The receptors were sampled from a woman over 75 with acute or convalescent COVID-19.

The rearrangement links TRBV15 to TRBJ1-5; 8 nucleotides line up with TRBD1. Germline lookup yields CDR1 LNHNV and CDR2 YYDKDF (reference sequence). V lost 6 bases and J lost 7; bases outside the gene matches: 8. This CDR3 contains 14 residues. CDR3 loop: CATRRQGFGQPQHF. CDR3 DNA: TGTGCCACCAGGAGACAGGGGTTCGGACAGCCCCAGCATTTT. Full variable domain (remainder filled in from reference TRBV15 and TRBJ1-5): DAMVIQNPRYQVTQFGKPVTLSCSQTLNHNVMYWYQQKSSQAPKLLFHYYDKDFNNEADTPDNFQSRRPNTSFCFLDIRSPGLGDTAMYLCATRRQGFGQPQHFGDGTRLSIL.

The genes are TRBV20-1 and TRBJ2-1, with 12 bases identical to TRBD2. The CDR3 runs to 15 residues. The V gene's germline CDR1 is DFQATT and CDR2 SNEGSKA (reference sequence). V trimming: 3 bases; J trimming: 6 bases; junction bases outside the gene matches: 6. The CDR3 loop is CSASSSGGAGNEQFF. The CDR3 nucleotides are TGCAGTGCTAGTTCTAGCGGGGGGGCCGGCAATGAGCAGTTCTTC.

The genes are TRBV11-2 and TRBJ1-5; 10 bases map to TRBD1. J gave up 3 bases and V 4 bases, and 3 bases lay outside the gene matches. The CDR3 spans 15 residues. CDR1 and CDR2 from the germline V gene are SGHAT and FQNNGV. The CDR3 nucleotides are TGTGCCAGCAGCTCGACAGGGGGCCCCAATCAGCCCCAGCATTTT. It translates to CASSSTGGPNQPQHF.

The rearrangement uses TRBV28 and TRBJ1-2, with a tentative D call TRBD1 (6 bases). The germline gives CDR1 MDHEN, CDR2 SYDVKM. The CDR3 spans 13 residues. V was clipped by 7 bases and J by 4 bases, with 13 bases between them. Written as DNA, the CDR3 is TGTGCCAGCACTCTCCAGGGGTCCTATGGCTACACCTTC. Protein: CASTLQGSYGYTF.

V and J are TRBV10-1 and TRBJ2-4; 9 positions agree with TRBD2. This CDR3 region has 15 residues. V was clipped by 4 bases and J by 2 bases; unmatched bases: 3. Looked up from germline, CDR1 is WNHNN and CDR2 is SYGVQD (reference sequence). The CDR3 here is CASSASGMTKNIQYF. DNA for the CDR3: TGCGCCAGCAGTGCTAGCGGGATGACCAAAAACATTCAGTACTTC.

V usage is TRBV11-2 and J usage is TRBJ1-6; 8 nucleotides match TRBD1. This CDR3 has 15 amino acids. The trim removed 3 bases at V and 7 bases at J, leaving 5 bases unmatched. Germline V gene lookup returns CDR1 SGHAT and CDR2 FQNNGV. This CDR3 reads CASSFGQGSNSPLHF. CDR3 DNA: TGTGCCAGCAGCTTCGGACAGGGAAGCAATTCACCCCTCCACTTT.

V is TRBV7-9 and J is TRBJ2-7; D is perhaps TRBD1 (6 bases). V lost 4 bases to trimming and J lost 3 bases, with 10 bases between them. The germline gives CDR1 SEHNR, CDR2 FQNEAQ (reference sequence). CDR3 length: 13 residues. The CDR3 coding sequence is TGTGCCAGCAGCTGGGGGCAGGGCTACGAGCAGTACGTC. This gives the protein CASSWGQGYEQYV.

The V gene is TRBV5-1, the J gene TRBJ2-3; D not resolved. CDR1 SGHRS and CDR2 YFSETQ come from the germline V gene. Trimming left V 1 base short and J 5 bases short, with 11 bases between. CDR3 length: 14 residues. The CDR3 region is CASSLTTLQDTQYF. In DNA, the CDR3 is TGCGCCAGCAGCTTGACGACTCTTCAAGATACGCAGTATTTT.

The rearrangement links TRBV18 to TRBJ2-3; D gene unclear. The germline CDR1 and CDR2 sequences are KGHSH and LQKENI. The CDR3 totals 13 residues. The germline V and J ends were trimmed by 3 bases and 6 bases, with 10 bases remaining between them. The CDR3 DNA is TGTGCCAGCTCACCGATCGGAGACGATACGCAGTATTTT. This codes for CASSPIGDDTQYF. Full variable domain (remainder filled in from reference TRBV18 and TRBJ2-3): NAGVMQNPRHLVRRRGQEARLRCSPMKGHSHVYWYRQLPEEGLKFMVYLQKENIIDESGMPKERFSAEFPKEGPSILRIQQVVRGDSAAYFCASSPIGDDTQYFGPGTRLTVL.

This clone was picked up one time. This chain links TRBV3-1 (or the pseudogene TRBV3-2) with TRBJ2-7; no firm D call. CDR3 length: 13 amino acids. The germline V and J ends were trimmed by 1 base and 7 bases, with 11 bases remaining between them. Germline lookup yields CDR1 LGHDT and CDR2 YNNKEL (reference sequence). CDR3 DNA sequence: TGTGCCAGCAGCCAAGGGCAGGATAGTGAGCAGTACGTC. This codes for CASSQGQDSEQYV.

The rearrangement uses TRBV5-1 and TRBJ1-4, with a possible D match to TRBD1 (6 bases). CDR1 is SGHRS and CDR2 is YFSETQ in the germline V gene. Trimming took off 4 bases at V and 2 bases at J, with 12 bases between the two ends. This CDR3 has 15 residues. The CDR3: CASSPQGLTNEKLFF. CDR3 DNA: TGCGCCAGCAGCCCCCAGGGGTTGACTAATGAAAAACTGTTTTTT.

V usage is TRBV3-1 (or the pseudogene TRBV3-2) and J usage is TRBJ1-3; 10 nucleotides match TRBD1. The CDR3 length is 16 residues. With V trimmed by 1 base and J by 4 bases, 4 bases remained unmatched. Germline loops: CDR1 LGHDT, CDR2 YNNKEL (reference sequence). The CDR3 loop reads CASSQVRTGGGNTIYF. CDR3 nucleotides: TGTGCCAGCAGCCAAGTCAGGACAGGGGGAGGAAACACCATATATTTT.

The CDR3 region has the DNA TGTGCCAGCAGACGACAGGGGGAGACCTACGAGCAGTACTTC. This gives the protein CASRRQGETYEQYF. V usage is TRBV27 and J usage is TRBJ2-7; TRBD1 matches 9 bases. The length of the CDR3 is 14 residues. V gave up 6 bases and J gave up 2 bases; unmatched junction bases: 5. Germline CDR1 MNHEY, CDR2 SMNVEV (reference sequence).